Below, 18 T cell receptor beta chains from the same sample are listed, as sequenced in a study of cytomegalovirus exposure and HLA in healthy donors. The study ran its PCR with 60 Vbeta and 13 Jbeta primers. Measured with immunoSEQ multiplex PCR; TCRdb has only the in-frame clones, and not every one. The top ten hold less than 1.5% of the sample, which has more than 85,000 clones, under 75% seen once. Sequenced sample: PBMCs. These receptor sequences come from a female donor in good health and CMV-seronegative.

This chain joins TRBV7-9 and TRBJ2-3, with D possibly TRBD2 on 6 matching bases. This CDR3 spans 14 amino acids. Looked up from germline, CDR1 is SEHNR and CDR2 is FQNEAQ (reference sequence). Trimming stripped 2 bases from V and 6 bases from J, with 12 bases between. The CDR3 spells CASSLSGRSDTQYF. The CDR3 bases are TGTGCCAGCAGCTTATCGGGGAGGTCCGATACGCAGTATTTT.

The V call is TRBV4-1, the J call TRBJ1-4; 10 bases are a match to TRBD1. The germline gives CDR1 MGHRA, CDR2 YSYEKL. CDR3 size: 15 residues. With 3 bases clipped from V and 7 bases from J, the junction kept 5 bases outside the gene matches. CDR3 bases: TGCGCCAGCAGCCACCGGGGGGACAGGGGTGAAAAACTGTTTTTT. Protein: CASSHRGDRGEKLFF.

This sequence joins TRBV15 and TRBJ2-7, with D possibly TRBD2 on 6 matching bases. The length of the CDR3 is 14 residues. Trimming shortened V by 1 base and J by 4 bases, and 11 bases separated the two germline ends. The V gene's germline CDR1 is LNHNV and CDR2 YYDKDF (reference sequence). DNA of the CDR3: TGTGCCACCAGCAGAGGCAAAGGGACTTACGAGCAGTACTTC. Its translation: CATSRGKGTYEQYF.

J is TRBJ1-6 and V is TRBV2, with D possibly being TRBD1 (5 bases). This CDR3 is built from 14 residues. Germline loops: CDR1 SNHLY, CDR2 FYNNEI. Trimming removed 1 base at V and 7 bases at J, with 8 bases between. The CDR3 coding sequence is TGTGCCAGCAGTGAAGGGGGCAGCAATTCACCCCTCCACTTT. It codes for CASSEGGSNSPLHF.

A word on this clone: At one end, the junction sequence differs from germline, possibly due to a read error. The CDR3 sequence is CASSYGTGKATF. CDR3 coding DNA: TGTGCCAGCAGTTACGGAACAGGGAAAGCGACCTTT. The rearrangement joins TRBV6-5 to TRBJ1-1, with D possibly TRBD1 on 6 matching bases. The CDR3 is 12 amino acids. Germline CDR1 is MNHEY and CDR2 is SVGAGI.

The V and J genes are TRBV7-9 and TRBJ1-1, with D perhaps TRBD1 (6 bases). Between the trimmed V and J ends, which lost 0 bases and 8 bases, there was a span of 19 bases. Looked up from germline, CDR1 is SEHNR and CDR2 is FQNEAQ (reference sequence). There are 16 residues in the CDR3. CDR3 region: CASSLAGGAGNTEAFF. The DNA of the CDR3 is TGTGCCAGCAGCTTAGCAGGGGGTGCAGGCAATACCGAAGCTTTCTTT.

This clone was recorded only once. The rearrangement links TRBV4-3 to TRBJ2-2, with 11 nucleotides matching TRBD2. The V and J ends lost 4 bases and 4 bases, in that order; junction bases with no gene match: 14. CDR1 and CDR2 (germline): LGHNA, YSLEER. CDR3 size: 19 residues. For the CDR3, the DNA is TGCGCCAGCAGCCTCCTCCCTAGCGGGGGGAGGCTTAGCACCGGGGAGCTGTTTTTT. It is translated as CASSLLPSGGRLSTGELFF.

The chain employs TRBV13 and TRBJ1-5; D might be TRBD1 (5 bases). CDR1 is PRHDT and CDR2 is FYEKMQ in the germline V gene (reference sequence). V lost 5 bases and J lost 5, with 16 bases in between. The CDR3 has 15 residues. CDR3 nucleotides: TGTGCCAGCAGCCATAGCCAGGGAGGTGATCAGCCCCAGCATTTT. Translation gives CASSHSQGGDQPQHF.

This chain uses TRBV2 with TRBJ2-2, with 9 bases that match TRBD2. CDR1 and CDR2 from the germline V gene are SNHLY and FYNNEI. The ends lost 3 bases at V and 3 bases at J; junction bases unmatched: 2. There are 15 residues in the CDR3. The CDR3 sequence: CASSERGGYTGELFF. The CDR3 nucleotides are TGTGCCAGCAGTGAGCGGGGGGGTTACACCGGGGAGCTGTTTTTT. Complete variable domain (other parts from reference TRBV2 and TRBJ2-2): EPEVTQTPSHQVTQMGQEVILRCVPISNHLYFYWYRQILGQKVEFLVSFYNNEISEKSEIFDDQFSVERPDGSNFTLKIRSTKLEDSAMYFCASSERGGYTGELFFGEGSRLTVL.

The chain recombines TRBV4-1 with TRBJ2-2, with TRBD2 identical over 8 bases. The V segment lost 2 bases and the J segment 10 bases; nucleotides outside the gene matches: 9. This CDR3 has 15 amino acids. The germline CDR1 and CDR2 sequences are MGHRA and YSYEKL. CDR3 amino acids: CASSQSQSGGQELFF. CDR3 in DNA: TGCGCCAGCAGCCAATCCCAGAGCGGGGGTCAGGAGCTGTTTTTT.

The DNA for the CDR3 is TGTGCCAGCAGCTTAATCGTTGGAGGCGAGCAGTTCTTC. Its protein is CASSLIVGGEQFF. J is TRBJ2-1 and V is TRBV7-3, with D perhaps TRBD2 (5 bases). Per germline, CDR1 SGHTA and CDR2 FQGTGA. The CDR3 has 13 amino acids. The V end was cut by 1 base, the J end by 10 bases, with 11 bases between.

V and J are TRBV10-2 and TRBJ2-2; TRBD2 might be the D (5 bases). Trimming cost V 5 bases and J 4 bases, with 11 bases left between them. Germline values: CDR1 WSHSY, CDR2 SAAADI. The CDR3 runs to 14 residues. The CDR3 nucleotides read TGCGCCAGCAGTTCAATACGGGGCACCGGGGAGCTGTTTTTT. Translation gives CASSSIRGTGELFF.

The chain employs TRBV6-1 and TRBJ2-7, with D possibly being TRBD1 (6 bases). The CDR3 totals 12 residues. Germline CDR1 and CDR2: MNHNS and SASEGT. V shed 7 bases and J shed 2 bases, with 9 bases lying between them. CDR3 protein: CASKQGAYEQYF. The CDR3 DNA reads TGTGCCAGCAAACAGGGCGCCTACGAGCAGTACTTC.

The chain joins TRBV6-5 to TRBJ1-2; D not certain. Trimming stripped 2 bases from V and 2 bases from J, with 12 bases between. The CDR3 is 15 amino acids. CDR1 and CDR2 (germline): MNHEY, SVGAGI. In DNA, the CDR3 is TGTGCCAGCAGTTACAGTCGGGGATTGAACTATGGCTACACCTTC. Encoded protein: CASSYSRGLNYGYTF.

The V call is TRBV30, the J call TRBJ1-2, with TRBD1 as a possible D gene (5 bases). Trimming cost V 0 bases and J 6 bases, with 11 bases left between them. The CDR3 totals 13 residues. Germline V gives CDR1 GTSNPN, CDR2 SVGIG (reference sequence). The DNA of the CDR3 is TGTGCCTGGAGTGTAGGCAGGGTGAATGGCTACACCTTC. Protein: CAWSVGRVNGYTF.

The table lists this clone with a few counts. V is TRBV11-2 and J is TRBJ1-1; 8 bases fit TRBD1. Germline loops: CDR1 SGHAT, CDR2 FQNNGV. CDR3 size: 14 residues. With V trimmed by 5 bases and J by 3 bases, 5 bases remained unmatched. The CDR3 DNA reads TGTGCCAGCAGCCCGGGACAGGCCTACACTGAAGCTTTCTTT. Translated, it gives CASSPGQAYTEAFF. Full variable domain (remainder filled in from reference TRBV11-2 and TRBJ1-1): EAGVAQSPRYKIIEKRQSVAFWCNPISGHATLYWYQQILGQGPKLLIQFQNNGVVDDSQLPKDRFSAERLKGVDSTLKIQPAKLEDSAVYLCASSPGQAYTEAFFGQGTRLTVV.

This clone was observed once. The rearrangement joins TRBV5-1 to TRBJ2-3, with D tentatively TRBD2 (6 bases). Germline V gene sequence: CDR1 SGHRS, CDR2 YFSETQ. V lost 0 bases and J 1 base, leaving 9 bases between the germline ends. The CDR3 is 15 residues long. CDR3 sequence reads: CASSLGSGGTDTQYF. The CDR3 DNA is TGCGCCAGCAGCTTGGGTAGCGGAGGCACAGATACGCAGTATTTT.

The V and J genes are TRBV28 and TRBJ1-1, with a weak D call TRBD1 (5 bases). The CDR3 sequence is 13 residues long. Trimming took 3 bases from V and 5 from J, leaving 10 bases between them. Germline-derived CDR1 and CDR2 are MDHEN and SYDVKM. The CDR3 sequence: CASSLGGGTEAFF. CDR3 nucleotides: TGTGCCAGCAGTTTGGGGGGGGGAACTGAAGCTTTCTTT.